The 15 T cell receptor beta chains presented below share a single source sample, sequenced in a study of T cells in Graves' hyperthyroidism and ophthalmopathy. From RNA transcripts, TCR beta CDR3 regions were amplified. TCR CDR3 underwent first-round RT-PCR with the HTBI primer set. TCRdb reprocessed the multiplex PCR reads via MiXCR and lists one record per CDR3 protein. The profile shows about 380,000 distinct CDR3 sequences, roughly 14% of them singletons. Sequences were obtained from blood. All receptors come from a man aged 25 to 40 with Graves' hyperthyroidism that later progressed to Graves' ophthalmopathy.

This rearrangement joins TRBV20-1 to TRBJ2-7; 8 bases map to TRBD1. J lost 2 bases, V lost 3 bases, and 6 bases had no gene match. CDR3 length equals 14 residues. CDR1 and CDR2 from the germline V gene are DFQATT and SNEGSKA (reference sequence). CDR3 sequence reads: CSASLGRGPYEQYF. In DNA form, the CDR3 reads TGCAGTGCTAGTCTCGGCAGGGGGCCCTACGAGCAGTACTTC.

This clonotype was found many times. The chain is built from TRBV7-8 and TRBJ2-3; D is unresolved. This CDR3 is built from 16 residues. Trimming stripped 3 bases from V and 2 bases from J, with 15 bases between. Germline CDR1 is SGHVS and CDR2 is FQNEAQ. CDR3 bases: TGTGCCAGCAGCTTCCGTCGAGATCCTAACACAGATACGCAGTATTTT. It yields the protein CASSFRRDPNTDTQYF.

The chain employs TRBV14 and TRBJ2-5; D uncertain. The CDR3 has 14 residues. Trimming took 0 bases from V and 0 from J, leaving 5 bases between them. Germline CDR1 and CDR2: SGHDN and FVKESK. CDR3 bases: TGTGCCAGCAGCCAAGACAGGAACCAAGAGACCCAGTACTTC. It specifies CASSQDRNQETQYF.

This clonotype has ten or more counts. V usage is TRBV28 and J usage is TRBJ1-2; D is ambiguous. Trimming removed 7 bases from V and 5 bases from J, with 11 bases in between. Germline values: CDR1 MDHEN, CDR2 SYDVKM. The CDR3 is 12 amino acids. The CDR3 sequence is CASKLGGYGYTF. As DNA, the CDR3 is TGTGCCAGCAAGCTCGGAGGGTATGGCTACACCTTC.

This clonotype was counted a few times. CDR3 amino acids: CASSTPGQAPSYEQYF. CDR3 bases: TGTGCCAGCAGCACCCCTGGACAGGCTCCCTCCTACGAGCAGTACTTC. V is TRBV7-9 and J is TRBJ2-7, with 7 bases that match TRBD1. The CDR3 covers 16 residues. J was trimmed by 0 bases and V by 5 bases; bases with no gene match: 10. Germline CDR1 reads SEHNR; CDR2 reads FQNEAQ (reference sequence).

The sample holds one count of this clonotype. This chain uses TRBV9 with TRBJ2-7, with D uncertain. The V gene's germline CDR1 is SGDLS and CDR2 YYNGEE. V lost 0 bases and J 1 base, leaving 14 bases between the germline ends. This CDR3 is 16 amino acids long. The CDR3 region is CASSVGSRAWSYEQYF. The CDR3, as DNA: TGTGCCAGCAGCGTAGGAAGCCGGGCTTGGTCCTACGAGCAGTACTTC.

This clonotype was counted at least ten times. The CDR3 coding sequence is TGTGCCAGCAGCCTACGGACAGGGGTGGAAGAGACCCAGTACTTC. It codes for CASSLRTGVEETQYF. The chain couples TRBV7-9 to TRBJ2-5; 9 nucleotides align to TRBD1. The CDR3 runs to 15 residues. V trimming: 5 bases; J trimming: 3 bases; junction bases outside the gene matches: 7. Looked up from germline, CDR1 is SEHNR and CDR2 is FQNEAQ (reference sequence).

This clonotype was observed at least ten times. The rearrangement links TRBV28 to TRBJ2-7; 8 bases align to TRBD1. The CDR3 consists of 15 residues. CDR1 and CDR2 from the germline V gene are MDHEN and SYDVKM. V was pared by 4 bases and J by 2 bases, with 7 bases of the junction left unmatched. Here the CDR3 DNA reads TGTGCCAGCAGTTCGCAGGGGGCCCTAACCTACGAGCAGTACTTC. Protein product: CASSSQGALTYEQYF.

This clonotype was detected only a few times. The chain links TRBV24-1 to TRBJ2-3; 10 nucleotides line up with TRBD1. The CDR3 totals 17 residues. V trimming: 4 bases; J trimming: 7 bases; junction bases outside the gene matches: 13. Germline-derived CDR1 and CDR2 are KGHDR and SFDVKD. The CDR3 DNA is TGTGCCACCAGTGAGTCGACCGGGACAGGGGCGCAATATACGCAGTATTTT. It is translated as CATSESTGTGAQYTQYF.

Only a few counts were recorded for this clonotype. Because it lacks the conserved phenylalanine or tryptophan at the end, this CDR3 is likely a read error. J is TRBJ1-5 and V is TRBV6-1; 11 bases are shared with TRBD1. CDR1 and CDR2 from the germline V gene are MNHNS and SASEGT. The J segment lost 7 bases and the V segment lost 3 bases, leaving 8 bases of the junction unmatched. The CDR3 runs 16 residues. CDR3 nucleotides: TGTGCCAGCAGTGACAGGACAGGGGGCTTATCGCAGCCCCAGCATCTT. Translating gives CASSDRTGGLSQPQHL.

In this sample, this clonotype turned up a few times. The CDR3 region is CASSLRSTYEQYF. The DNA of the CDR3 is TGTGCCAGCAGCTTAAGGTCGACCTACGAGCAGTACTTC. The chain uses TRBV7-9 and TRBJ2-7; no definite D call. The germline V gene encodes CDR1 SEHNR and CDR2 FQNEAQ (reference sequence). V was shortened by 2 bases and J by 2 bases, with 7 bases between the two germline ends. The CDR3 totals 13 residues.

This chain uses TRBV29-1 with TRBJ2-2, with TRBD1 identical over 11 bases. The V and J ends lost 3 bases and 4 bases, in that order; junction bases with no gene match: 7. The CDR3 runs 16 residues. The V gene's germline CDR1 is SQVTM and CDR2 ANQGSEA. DNA of the CDR3: TGCAGCGTTGACGCCGGGACAGGGGGGGTCACCGGGGAGCTGTTTTTT. The encoded protein is CSVDAGTGGVTGELFF.

This clonotype was seen only once. The V call is TRBV15, the J call TRBJ2-1; 9 nucleotides line up with TRBD2. V shed 0 bases, J shed 5 bases, and the junction held 5 bases outside the gene matches. This CDR3 has 16 amino acids. Germline loops: CDR1 LNHNV, CDR2 YYDKDF (reference sequence). The chain's CDR3 is CATSREVAGANNEQFF. CDR3 DNA sequence: TGTGCCACCAGCAGAGAGGTAGCGGGGGCCAACAATGAGCAGTTCTTC.

There are many counts of this clonotype. V and J are TRBV28 and TRBJ1-3, with unresolved D. Deletions cut 6 bases from V and 0 bases from J, with 9 bases between. Germline V gene lookup returns CDR1 MDHEN and CDR2 SYDVKM. CDR3 length equals 14 residues. The CDR3 DNA follows: TGTGCCAGCAGGCATCAGGTCTCTGGAAACACCATATATTTT. Amino acid sequence: CASRHQVSGNTIYF. Supplemented by reference TRBV28 and TRBJ1-3, the full variable domain reads DVKVTQSSRYLVKRTGEKVFLECVQDMDHENMFWYRQDPGLGLRLIYFSYDVKMKEKGDIPEGYSVSREKKERFSLILESASTNQTSMYLCASRHQVSGNTIYFGEGSWLTVV.

Many counts were recorded for this clonotype. The chain carries TRBV28 and TRBJ2-5; TRBD2 matches 8 bases. The V gene's germline CDR1 is MDHEN and CDR2 SYDVKM. CDR3 length: 13 residues. V was clipped by 7 bases and J by 4 bases; unmatched bases: 5. DNA of the CDR3: TGTGCCAGCAAAATGCGGGGGGCAGAGACCCAGTACTTC. It yields the protein CASKMRGAETQYF.